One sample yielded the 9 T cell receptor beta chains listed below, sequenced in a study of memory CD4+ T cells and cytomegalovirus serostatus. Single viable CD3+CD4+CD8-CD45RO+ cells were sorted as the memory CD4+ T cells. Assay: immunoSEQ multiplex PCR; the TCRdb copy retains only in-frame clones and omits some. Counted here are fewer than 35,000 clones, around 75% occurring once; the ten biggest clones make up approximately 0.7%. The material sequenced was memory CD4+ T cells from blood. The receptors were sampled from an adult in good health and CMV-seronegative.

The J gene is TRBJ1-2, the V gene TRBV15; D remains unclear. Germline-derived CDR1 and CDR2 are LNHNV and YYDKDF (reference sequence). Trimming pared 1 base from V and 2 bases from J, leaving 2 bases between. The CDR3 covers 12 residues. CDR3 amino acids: CATSRGNYGYTF. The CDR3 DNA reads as TGTGCCACCAGCAGAGGAAACTATGGCTACACCTTC.

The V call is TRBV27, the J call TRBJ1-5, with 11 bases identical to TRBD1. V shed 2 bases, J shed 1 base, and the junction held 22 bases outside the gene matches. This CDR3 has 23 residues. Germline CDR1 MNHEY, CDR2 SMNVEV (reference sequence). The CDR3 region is CASSLTGRWTGGAWVNSNQPQHF. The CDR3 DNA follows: TGTGCCAGCAGTTTAACGGGACGCTGGACAGGGGGCGCGTGGGTTAACAGCAATCAGCCCCAGCATTTT.

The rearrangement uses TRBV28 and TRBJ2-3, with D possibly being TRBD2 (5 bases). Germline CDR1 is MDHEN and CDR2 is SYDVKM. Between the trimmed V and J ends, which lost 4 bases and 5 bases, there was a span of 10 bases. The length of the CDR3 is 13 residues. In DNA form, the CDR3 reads TGTGCCAGCAGTTCTCCGAGGGAAGATACGCAGTATTTT. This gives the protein CASSSPREDTQYF.

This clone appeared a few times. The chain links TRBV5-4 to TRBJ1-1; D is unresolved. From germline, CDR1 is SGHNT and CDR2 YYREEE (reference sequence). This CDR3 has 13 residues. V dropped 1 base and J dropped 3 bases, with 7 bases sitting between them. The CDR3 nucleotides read TGTGCCAGCAGCTTGAGGATAGACACTGAAGCTTTCTTT. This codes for CASSLRIDTEAFF.

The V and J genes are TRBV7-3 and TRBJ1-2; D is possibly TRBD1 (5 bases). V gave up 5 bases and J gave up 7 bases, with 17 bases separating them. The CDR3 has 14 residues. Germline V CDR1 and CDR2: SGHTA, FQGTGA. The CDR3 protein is CASSQDNHGGGYTF. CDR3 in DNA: TGTGCCAGCAGCCAGGACAACCACGGGGGTGGCTACACCTTC.

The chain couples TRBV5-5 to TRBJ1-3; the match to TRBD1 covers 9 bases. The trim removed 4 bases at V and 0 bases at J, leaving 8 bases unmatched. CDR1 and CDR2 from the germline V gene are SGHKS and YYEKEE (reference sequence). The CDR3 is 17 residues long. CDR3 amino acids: CASSSTGGGSSGNTIYF. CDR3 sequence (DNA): TGTGCCAGCAGCAGCACAGGGGGCGGGAGCTCTGGAAACACCATATATTTT.

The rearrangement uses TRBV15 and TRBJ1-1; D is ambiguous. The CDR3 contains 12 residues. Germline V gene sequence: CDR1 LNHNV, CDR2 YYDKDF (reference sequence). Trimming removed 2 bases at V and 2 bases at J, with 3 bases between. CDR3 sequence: CATSRRNTEAFF. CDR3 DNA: TGTGCCACCAGCAGAAGAAACACTGAAGCTTTCTTT.

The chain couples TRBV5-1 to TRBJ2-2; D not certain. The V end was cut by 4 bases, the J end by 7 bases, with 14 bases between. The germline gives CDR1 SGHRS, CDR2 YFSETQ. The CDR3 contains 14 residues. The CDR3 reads CASSPSMSGGELFF. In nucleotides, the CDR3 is TGCGCCAGCAGCCCCTCCATGTCGGGCGGGGAGCTGTTTTTT.

CDR3 sequence (DNA): TGCGCCAGCAGCTTGGGTCGACAGGGAGGGACTGAAGCTTTCTTT. This encodes CASSLGRQGGTEAFF. The chain employs TRBV5-1 and TRBJ1-1; 7 bases match TRBD1. J gave up 5 bases and V 0 bases, and 7 bases lay outside the gene matches. CDR3 length: 15 amino acids. CDR1 and CDR2 from the germline V gene are SGHRS and YFSETQ.